This T cell receptor (beta chain) is drawn from a study of T cells after yellow fever vaccination. Study-wide results and caveats: CD4 and CD8 compartments shared a small share of clonotypes, likely from convergent recombination.

Per the germline V gene, CDR1 is SGHTA and CDR2 is FQGNSA. The length of the CDR3 is 14 residues. Trimming stripped 5 bases from V and 2 bases from J, with 12 bases between. MiXCR, applied by TCRdb to the 5' RACE reads, yields one record per CDR3 protein. The data show some 250,000 distinct CDR3 sequences, 6% to 7.5% seen once. This clonotype was counted ten times or more. As yet, its antigen is unknown. This sequence joins TRBV7-2 and TRBJ2-5, with D possibly matching TRBD2 (6 bases). The receptor was isolated from a man under 40 who received the YFV17D yellow fever vaccine. The source was CD4+ T cells sorted from PBMCs, collected 15 days after the yellow fever booster vaccination. The CDR3 loop is CASSRRREQETQYF. The CDR3 DNA reads as TGTGCCAGCAGCCGCAGGAGGGAACAAGAGACCCAGTACTTC.